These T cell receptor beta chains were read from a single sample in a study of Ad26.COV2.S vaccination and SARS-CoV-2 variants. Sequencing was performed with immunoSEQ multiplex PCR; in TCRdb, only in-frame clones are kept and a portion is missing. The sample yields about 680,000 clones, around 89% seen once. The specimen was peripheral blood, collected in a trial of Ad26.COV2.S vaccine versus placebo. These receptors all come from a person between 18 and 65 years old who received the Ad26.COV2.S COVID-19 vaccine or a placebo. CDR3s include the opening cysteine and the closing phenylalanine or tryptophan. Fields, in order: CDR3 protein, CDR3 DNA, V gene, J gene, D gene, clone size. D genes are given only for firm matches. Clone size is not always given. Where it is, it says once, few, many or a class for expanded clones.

CASTDVAGGPYEQFF,TGTGCCAGCACCGACGTAGCGGGAGGGCCCTATGAGCAGTTCTTC,TRBV6-5,TRBJ2-1,TRBD2,.
CASSFGMREDEQYF,TGTGCCAGCAGCTTCGGAATGCGAGAGGACGAGCAGTACTTC,TRBV5-6,TRBJ2-7,.,.
CSVERDRYWGYTF,TGCAGCGTTGAAAGGGACCGATACTGGGGCTACACCTTC,TRBV29-1,TRBJ1-2,.,.
CASSVVRGSETQYF,TGTGCCAGCAGCGTAGTGAGGGGATCAGAGACCCAGTACTTC,TRBV11-2,TRBJ2-5,.,.
CASSAGGSGVYEQYF,TGTGCCAGCAGCGCCGGAGGTAGCGGGGTGTACGAGCAGTACTTC,TRBV9,TRBJ2-7,TRBD2,.
CASSTLAGSQETQYF,TGTGCCAGCAGCACGCTAGCGGGGTCTCAAGAGACCCAGTACTTC,TRBV7-2,TRBJ2-5,TRBD2,.
CAISESTFIPIYF,TGTGCCATCAGTGAGTCGACCTTCATCCCCATATATTTT,TRBV10-3,TRBJ1-3,.,.
CASSVGQGVSPLHF,TGTGCCAGCAGCGTAGGACAGGGGGTTTCACCCCTCCACTTT,TRBV9,TRBJ1-6,TRBD1,.
CATRGGGQETQYF,TGTGCCACCCGGGGCGGAGGACAAGAGACCCAGTACTTC,TRBV24-1,TRBJ2-5,.,.
CASSPQGAYGYTF,TGTGCCAGTAGTCCACAGGGGGCGTATGGCTACACCTTC,TRBV19,TRBJ1-2,TRBD1,.
CATGAGSQETQYF,TGTGCCACTGGGGCAGGGAGTCAAGAGACCCAGTACTTC,TRBV24-1,TRBJ2-5,.,.
CSVERRGVSEEQFF,TGCAGCGTAGAACGCAGGGGCGTCTCGGAAGAGCAGTTCTTC,TRBV29-1,TRBJ2-1,.,.
CAIGSSTDTQYF,TGTGCCATCGGGAGTTCCACAGATACGCAGTATTTT,TRBV10-3,TRBJ2-3,.,.
CASSRGLALPYEQYF,TGTGCCAGCAGTCGGGGACTAGCGTTGCCCTACGAGCAGTACTTC,TRBV27,TRBJ2-7,TRBD2,few
CASREDSTYGYTF,TGTGCCAGCAGGGAGGACAGCACCTATGGCTACACCTTC,TRBV25-1,TRBJ1-2,.,few
CAWTQGKDTEAFF,TGTGCCTGGACGCAGGGAAAGGACACTGAAGCTTTCTTT,TRBV30,TRBJ1-1,.,.
CASSGTAVAGELFF,TGTGCCAGCAGTGGGACAGCCGTCGCCGGGGAGCTGTTTTTT,TRBV25-1,TRBJ2-2,.,.
CASSAWTGTSGRSEQYF,TGTGCTAGCAGCGCGTGGACCGGGACTAGCGGGAGGTCCGAGCAGTACTTC,TRBV7-7,TRBJ2-7,TRBD2,.
CASSDGTGGVETQYF,TGTGCCAGCAGCGATGGGACAGGGGGTGTGGAGACCCAGTACTTC,TRBV7-9,TRBJ2-5,TRBD1,.
CASSQGTGGEGTQYF,TGTGCCAGCAGCCAAGGGACAGGGGGCGAAGGGACCCAGTACTTC,TRBV3-1/TRBV3-2,TRBJ2-5,TRBD1,.
CASSLFRTGAYEQYF,TGTGCCAGCAGCTTATTTCGGACAGGAGCCTACGAGCAGTACTTC,TRBV11-2,TRBJ2-7,TRBD1,.
CASSLTAIGPNEKLFF,TGTGCCAGCAGCTTGACCGCCATTGGCCCTAATGAAAAACTGTTTTTT,TRBV5-6,TRBJ1-4,.,.
CASSEYFWTGDQPQHF,TGTGCCAGCAGTGAATATTTTTGGACAGGGGATCAGCCCCAGCATTTT,TRBV25-1,TRBJ1-5,TRBD1,.
CASSDANSYEQYF,TGTGCCAGCAGTGACGCGAACTCCTACGAGCAGTACTTC,TRBV25-1,TRBJ2-7,.,.
CASSQDRWGASTDTQYF,TGTGCCAGCAGCCAAGATCGGTGGGGGGCCTCCACAGATACGCAGTATTTT,TRBV3-1/TRBV3-2,TRBJ2-3,.,.
CASSRAGTSGSREQYF,TGTGCCAGCAGCCGAGCCGGGACTAGCGGATCCCGCGAGCAGTACTTC,TRBV7-9,TRBJ2-7,TRBD2,few
CASSLTAGGTEAFF,TGTGCCAGCAGCCTCACGGCTGGCGGCACTGAAGCTTTCTTT,TRBV14,TRBJ1-1,.,.
CASSAPASADTQYF,TGTGCCAGCAGTGCCCCGGCCTCCGCAGATACGCAGTATTTT,TRBV27,TRBJ2-3,.,.
CASSYGEKLFF,TGTGCCAGCAGTTACGGGGAAAAACTGTTTTTT,TRBV6-5,TRBJ1-4,.,few
CASSLGANTEAFF,TGTGCCAGCAGCTTAGGGGCGAACACTGAAGCTTTCTTT,TRBV7-2,TRBJ1-1,.,few
CASSFGTSGDNEQFF,TGTGCCAGCAGCTTCGGGACTAGCGGTGACAATGAGCAGTTCTTC,TRBV7-8,TRBJ2-1,TRBD2,.
CASSLQGGYGYTF,TGTGCCAGCAGCTTACAGGGTGGCTATGGCTACACCTTC,TRBV11-3,TRBJ1-2,.,few
CASSIDNRNSNQPQHF,TGTGCCAGTAGTATAGATAACAGAAATAGCAATCAGCCCCAGCATTTT,TRBV19,TRBJ1-5,.,once
CASSLGLTTQRELFF,TGTGCCAGCAGTCTTGGACTGACTACACAAAGGGAGCTGTTTTTT,TRBV7-2,TRBJ2-2,.,.
CASSQDPRQESEAFF,TGCGCCAGCAGCCAAGATCCACGACAGGAGAGTGAAGCTTTCTTT,TRBV4-3,TRBJ1-1,.,once
CASSLAASADEQYF,TGTGCCAGCAGCTTAGCGGCTTCGGCGGACGAGCAGTACTTC,TRBV7-2,TRBJ2-7,.,.
CASSLDSLNQPQHF,TGTGCCAGCAGCTTAGACAGCCTAAATCAGCCCCAGCATTTT,TRBV7-2,TRBJ1-5,.,.
CASSVGPGVQYEQYF,TGTGCCAGCAGCGTAGGACCGGGGGTTCAGTACGAGCAGTACTTC,TRBV9,TRBJ2-7,.,.
CAIRADRGGNEQFF,TGTGCCATCAGGGCCGACAGGGGAGGAAATGAGCAGTTCTTC,TRBV10-3,TRBJ2-1,TRBD1,.
CASSIDLEAVGAFF,TGTGCCAGTAGTATAGATCTAGAGGCCGTGGGAGCTTTCTTT,TRBV19,TRBJ1-1,.,.
CASTRPGQGETQYF,TGCGCCAGCACCCGGCCGGGACAGGGCGAGACCCAGTACTTC,TRBV5-1,TRBJ2-5,TRBD1,.
CASSLARNGELFF,TGTGCCAGCAGTTTAGCGAGGAACGGGGAGCTGTTTTTT,TRBV12-3/TRBV12-4,TRBJ2-2,.,.
CASSLRFKVLSYNEQFF,TGTGCCAGCAGCTTGCGGTTCAAGGTCCTGTCCTACAATGAGCAGTTCTTC,TRBV5-6,TRBJ2-1,.,.
CASSERREHYNEQFF,TGTGCCAGCAGTGAACGGCGGGAGCACTACAATGAGCAGTTCTTC,TRBV2,TRBJ2-1,TRBD2,.
CASSPWGAGQPQHF,TGTGCCAGCAGCCCCTGGGGGGCGGGCCAGCCCCAGCATTTT,TRBV3-1/TRBV3-2,TRBJ1-5,.,.
CASSEMGHPRNQPQHF,TGTGCCAGCAGTGAAATGGGGCACCCGAGGAATCAGCCCCAGCATTTT,TRBV6-1,TRBJ1-5,.,.
CAISEQSNQETQYF,TGTGCCATCAGTGAGCAAAGCAACCAAGAGACCCAGTACTTC,TRBV10-3,TRBJ2-5,.,.
CASIEDNTEAFF,TGTGCCAGCATTGAGGATAACACTGAAGCTTTCTTT,TRBV2,TRBJ1-1,.,.
CASSTDSNTGELFF,TGTGCCAGTAGTACCGACTCGAACACCGGGGAGCTGTTTTTT,TRBV19,TRBJ2-2,.,.
CASSVEATWGPQHF,TGTGCCAGCAGCGTAGAAGCGACATGGGGGCCCCAGCATTTT,TRBV9,TRBJ1-5,.,few
CATSEVDKGWAEETQYF,TGTGCCACCAGTGAAGTGGACAAGGGTTGGGCAGAGGAGACCCAGTACTTC,TRBV24-1,TRBJ2-5,.,.
CASSEALGHEQYF,TGTGCCAGCAGTGAAGCCCTGGGTCACGAGCAGTACTTC,TRBV6-1,TRBJ2-7,.,.
CASSVGESFSGNTIYF,TGTGCCAGCAGTGTAGGAGAGTCTTTCTCTGGAAACACCATATATTTT,TRBV2,TRBJ1-3,.,.
CASSVGQGWREDTGELFF,TGTGCCAGCAGCGTTGGACAGGGATGGCGGGAGGACACCGGGGAGCTGTTTTTT,TRBV9,TRBJ2-2,.,.
CASSLTRQHGYTF,TGTGCCAGCAGCCTAACCCGGCAGCATGGCTACACCTTC,TRBV7-3,TRBJ1-2,.,.